This T cell receptor beta chain was retrieved from a study of blood T cell repertoires in COVID-19. The wider study: Sample material is recorded as cDNA or gDNA derived from T cells, B-cell-depleted T cells, or PBMCs.

There are 16 residues in the CDR3. V dropped 0 bases and J dropped 13; count of bases not matched to a gene: 15. The germline CDR1 and CDR2 sequences are KGHSH and LQKENI. How the authors handled the data: Scientists estimated how many nucleated cells there were by amplifying reference gene primers. Some clones are missing from TCRdb's copy, which holds only in-frame ones; the method was immunoSEQ multiplex PCR. Clone size and the V and J calls come from that table; the DNA yielded D and trimming. This table holds about 68,000 clones, approximately 89% found once. The material sequenced was peripheral blood. V gene TRBV18 combines with J gene TRBJ1-2; TRBD1 agrees at 9 bases. The receptor was isolated from a human donor in a cohort sampled during active COVID-19. The CDR3 spells CASSPPGTGQGVKSTF. CDR3 in DNA: TGTGCCAGCTCACCACCAGGGACGGGACAGGGAGTTAAAAGCACCTTC.